Listed below are T cell receptor beta chains from one sample, sequenced in a study of shared clonotypes between healthy human individuals. Libraries were prepared by immunoSEQ multiplex PCR; TCRdb keeps only in-frame clonotypes and omits some of them. This sample carries 2 million to 2.5 million clones, 90% to 95% of them seen once, and the ten largest clones take about 0.13%. The material sequenced was naive CD4+ T cells sorted from blood. Receptor source: a man aged 18 to 30 in good health. Both conserved end residues are part of each CDR3. Each record gives: D gene, clone size, CDR3 length, V gene, J gene, CDR3 protein, CDR3 DNA. D genes are given only for firm matches. Some rows have no size entry. The others give once, few or many, or a class for an expanded clone.

TRBD1	.	15	TRBV9	TRBJ1-6	CASTRGQERGSPLHF	TGTGCCAGCACCAGGGGGCAGGAGAGAGGTTCACCCCTCCACTTT
TRBD1	.	16	TRBV6-6	TRBJ2-7	CASSYAGQGRSYEQYF	TGTGCCAGCAGTTACGCTGGACAGGGACGCTCCTACGAGCAGTACTTC
.	few	14	TRBV5-1	TRBJ2-3	CASSLQGSTDTQYF	TGCGCCAGCAGCTTGCAGGGTAGCACAGATACGCAGTATTTT
TRBD1	.	14	TRBV18	TRBJ2-7	CASSPDRATYEQYF	TGTGCCAGCTCACCTGACAGGGCCACCTACGAGCAGTACTTC
.	.	15	TRBV30	TRBJ2-1	CAWSVVGGVLNEQFF	TGTGCCTGGAGTGTAGTGGGGGGAGTCCTCAATGAGCAGTTCTTC
.	.	13	TRBV5-6	TRBJ1-5	CASSLGPGQPQHF	TGTGCCAGCAGCTTGGGCCCCGGACAGCCCCAGCATTTT
.	.	14	TRBV7-2	TRBJ2-7	CASSWTGAAGEQYF	TGTGCCAGCAGCTGGACAGGCGCGGCGGGGGAGCAGTACTTC
TRBD1	.	15	TRBV9	TRBJ1-6	CASSVEGTANSPLHF	TGTGCCAGCAGCGTAGAAGGGACAGCAAATTCACCCCTCCACTTT
TRBD2	few	15	TRBV9	TRBJ2-1	CASSVGLADNNEQFF	TGTGCCAGCAGCGTAGGCCTAGCGGACAACAATGAGCAGTTCTTC
TRBD2	many	17	TRBV9	TRBJ2-7	CASSVTLAGGPGYEQYF	TGTGCCAGCAGCGTAACACTAGCGGGAGGGCCGGGCTACGAGCAGTACTTC
.	.	15	TRBV10-3	TRBJ2-7	CAISPKLQGSYEQYF	TGTGCCATCAGCCCCAAGCTACAGGGTTCCTACGAGCAGTACTTC
.	.	15	TRBV6-5	TRBJ2-2	CASTSLALGTGELFF	TGTGCCAGCACCTCCCTAGCCTTGGGCACCGGGGAGCTGTTTTTT
TRBD2	.	16	TRBV5-1	TRBJ2-2	CASSPIAGGPDGELFF	TGCGCCAGCAGCCCCATAGCGGGAGGGCCGGACGGGGAGCTGTTTTTT
.	.	13	TRBV6-5	TRBJ1-1	CASREELGTEAFF	TGTGCCAGCAGAGAGGAGTTGGGCACTGAAGCTTTCTTT
.	.	14	TRBV4-1	TRBJ1-1	CASTRPGGLGEAFF	TGCGCCAGCACCCGCCCCGGGGGGCTTGGGGAAGCTTTCTTT
.	.	14	TRBV2	TRBJ2-2	CASSSGAETGELFF	TGTGCCAGCAGTTCGGGGGCAGAGACTGGGGAGCTGTTCTTT
.	.	15	TRBV5-6	TRBJ2-7	CASSVGGTLTYEQYF	TGTGCCAGCAGCGTTGGCGGGACACTCACCTACGAGCAGTACTTC
.	.	12	TRBV7-9	TRBJ2-7	CASSRGRDEQYF	TGTGCCAGCAGCCGGGGAAGGGACGAGCAGTACTTC